This T cell receptor beta chain was obtained from a study of T cell repertoires in cytomegalovirus infection. Study-wide background: Evidence of both CMV infection and a matching HLA type came from public TCR beta signatures. General observations from the study: HLA-C-restricted CMV clonotypes gave the most frequent clonotype in two of eight donors. The study identified carriers of CMV plus the relevant HLA from cumulative public TCR beta family frequency.

TCRdb re-called the reads through MiXCR, storing one row per CDR3 protein. Seen here are roughly 300,000 distinct CDR3 sequences, 9.5% observed once, and the top ten hold about 4.5%. CDR3 length equals 14 residues. Trimming cost V 5 bases and J 7 bases; bases outside gene matches: 5. CDR1 is SGHTA and CDR2 is FQGNSA in the germline V gene. A few counts support this clonotype. The antigen remains undetermined. The chain carries TRBV7-2 and TRBJ1-2, with 12 bases fitting TRBD1. The sample consisted of PBMCs. The sequence came from a human donor in good health (CMV status not recorded). Some clones in this sample may be carry-over from other donors' samples. CDR3 DNA sequence: TGTGCCAGCAGCCGGGGACAGGGGGCGCGTGGCTACACCTTC. It encodes CASSRGQGARGYTF.